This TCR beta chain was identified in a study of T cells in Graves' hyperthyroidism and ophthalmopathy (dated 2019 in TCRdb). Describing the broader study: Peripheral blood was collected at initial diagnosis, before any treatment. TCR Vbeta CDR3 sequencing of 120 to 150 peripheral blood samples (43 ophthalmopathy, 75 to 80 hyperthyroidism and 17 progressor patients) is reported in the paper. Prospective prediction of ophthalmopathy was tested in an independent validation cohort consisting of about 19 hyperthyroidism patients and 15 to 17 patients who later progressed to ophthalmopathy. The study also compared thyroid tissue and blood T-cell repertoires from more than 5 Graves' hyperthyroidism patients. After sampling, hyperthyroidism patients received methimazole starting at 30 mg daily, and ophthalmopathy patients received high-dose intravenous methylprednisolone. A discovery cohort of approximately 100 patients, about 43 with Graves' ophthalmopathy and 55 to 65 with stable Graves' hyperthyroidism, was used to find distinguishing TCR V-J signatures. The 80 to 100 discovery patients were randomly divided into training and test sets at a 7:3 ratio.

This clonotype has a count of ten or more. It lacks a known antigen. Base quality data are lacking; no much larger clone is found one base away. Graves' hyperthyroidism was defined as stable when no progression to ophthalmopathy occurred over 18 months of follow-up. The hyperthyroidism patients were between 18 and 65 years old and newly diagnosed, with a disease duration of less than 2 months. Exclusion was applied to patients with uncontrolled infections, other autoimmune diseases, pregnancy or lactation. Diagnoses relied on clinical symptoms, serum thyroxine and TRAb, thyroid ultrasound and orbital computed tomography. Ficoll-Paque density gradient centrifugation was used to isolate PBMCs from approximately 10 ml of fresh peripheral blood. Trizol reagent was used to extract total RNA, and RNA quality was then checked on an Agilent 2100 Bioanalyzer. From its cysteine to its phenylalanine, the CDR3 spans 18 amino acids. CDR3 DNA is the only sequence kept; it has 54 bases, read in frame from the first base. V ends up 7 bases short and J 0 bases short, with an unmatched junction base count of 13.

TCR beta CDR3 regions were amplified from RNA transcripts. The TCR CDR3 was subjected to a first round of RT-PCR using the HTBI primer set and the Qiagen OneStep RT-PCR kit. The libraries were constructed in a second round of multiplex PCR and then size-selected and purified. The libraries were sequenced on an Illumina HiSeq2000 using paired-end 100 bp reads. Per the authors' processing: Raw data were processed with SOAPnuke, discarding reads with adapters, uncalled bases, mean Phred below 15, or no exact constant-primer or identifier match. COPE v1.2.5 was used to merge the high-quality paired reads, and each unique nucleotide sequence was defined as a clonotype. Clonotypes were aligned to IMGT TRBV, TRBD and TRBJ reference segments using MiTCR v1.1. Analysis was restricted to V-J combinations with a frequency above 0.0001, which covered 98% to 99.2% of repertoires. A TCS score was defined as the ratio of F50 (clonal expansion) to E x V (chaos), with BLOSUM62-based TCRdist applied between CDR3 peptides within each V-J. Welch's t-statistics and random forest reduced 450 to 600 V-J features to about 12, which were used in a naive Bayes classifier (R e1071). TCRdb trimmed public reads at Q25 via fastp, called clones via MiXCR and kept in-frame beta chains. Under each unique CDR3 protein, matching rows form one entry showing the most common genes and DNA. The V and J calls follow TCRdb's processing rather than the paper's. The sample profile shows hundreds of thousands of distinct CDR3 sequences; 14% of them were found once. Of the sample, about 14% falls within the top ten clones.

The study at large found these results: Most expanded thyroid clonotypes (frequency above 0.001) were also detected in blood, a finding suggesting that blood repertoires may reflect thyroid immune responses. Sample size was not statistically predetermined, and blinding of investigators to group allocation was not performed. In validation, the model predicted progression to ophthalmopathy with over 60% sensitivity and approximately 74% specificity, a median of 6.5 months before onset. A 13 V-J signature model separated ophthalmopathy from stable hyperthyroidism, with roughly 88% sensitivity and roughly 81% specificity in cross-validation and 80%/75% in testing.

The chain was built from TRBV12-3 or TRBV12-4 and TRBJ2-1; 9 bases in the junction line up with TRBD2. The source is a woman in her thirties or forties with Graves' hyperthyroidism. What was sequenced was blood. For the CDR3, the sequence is CASTPPFSGRSSYNEQFF. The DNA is TGTGCCAGCACCCCCCCGTTTAGCGGGAGATCCTCCTACAATGAGCAGTTCTTC.